The subject of this entry is one T cell receptor (beta chain). Its antigen remains unknown. Given a much more abundant clone one base away, this may be a read error. Germline lookup yields CDR1 SQVTM and CDR2 ANQGSEA. V was cut by 3 bases and J by 13 bases, with 16 bases left in between. The CDR3 totals 12 residues. These data are taken from a study of blood T cells in healthy people across ages. Study at large: Template switching recovered approximately one barcoded beta molecule for every two T cells.

The authors ran a second PCR of roughly 6 to 11 cycles using a sample-barcoded 5' primer and a J-beta primer mix. One entry per CDR3 protein, called by TCRdb with MiXCR from the 5' RACE reads. The sample gives more than 750,000 distinct CDR3 sequences, 25% to 35% of which show up once; about 9.4% is in the top ten. Findings of the study overall: It was the long-lived donors that had more naive CD4+ cells and higher diversity than aged donors.

The same data also contributed to another study, on T cells of mothers and their children.

The gene calls are TRBV29-1 and TRBJ2-4; a possible D gene is TRBD2 (5 bases). The sequence derives from a woman aged 40 to 50 in good health. The specimen was blood. CDR3 bases: TGCAGCGTTGATGGACTTTACAATGAGCAGTACTTC. Protein sequence: CSVDGLYNEQYF. Full variable domain (outside the CDR3, taken from reference TRBV29-1 and TRBJ2-4): SAVISQKPSRDICQRGTSLTIQCQVDSQVTMMFWYRQQPGQSLTLIATANQGSEATYESGFVIDKFPISRPNLTFSTLTVSNMSPEDSSIYLCSVDGLYNEQYFGAGTRLSVL.